The 21 T cell receptor beta chains reported below all come from one sample, sequenced in a study of T-cell memory formation after mild COVID-19. TCRdb reprocessed the 5' RACE reads with MiXCR, giving one entry per CDR3 protein. Altogether around 320,000 distinct CDR3 sequences are present, approximately 19% being singletons, with the ten largest covering 21%. Sequencing input: PBMCs or a T cell subset sorted from them (not recorded which). The receptors were gathered from a man younger than 30 who had mild COVID-19 (a few samples of this study predate the infection). Cell type and time point are not known.

This clonotype was picked up a small number of times. CDR3 DNA: TGTGCCAGCAGTATCTCACCCGGGACTAGCGGGGCGAACACCGGGGAGCTGTTTTTT. It translates to CASSISPGTSGANTGELFF. This chain uses TRBV12-3 or TRBV12-4 with TRBJ2-2, with 13 bases fitting TRBD2. Losses at the gene ends were 5 bases for V and 0 bases for J; bases not matched to a gene: 9. CDR3 length: 19 residues.

In DNA form, the CDR3 reads TGTGCCAGCAGTTACGGGACTAGCGGCACAGATACGCAGTATTTT. The encoded protein is CASSYGTSGTDTQYF. The J gene is TRBJ2-3, the V gene TRBV6-5; 10 bases agree with TRBD2. The V gene end was trimmed by 2 bases and the J gene end by 1 base; junction bases not matched to a gene: 0. This CDR3 is built from 15 residues. Germline lookup yields CDR1 MNHEY and CDR2 SVGAGI.

This chain connects TRBV5-6 to TRBJ2-7; D uncertain. Trimming shortened V by 4 bases and J by 6 bases, and 8 bases separated the two germline ends. Germline V CDR1 and CDR2: SGHDT, YYEEEE. The CDR3 runs to 11 residues. DNA of the CDR3: TGTGCCAGCAGCCATGAGCGCGAGCAGTACTTC. This encodes CASSHEREQYF.

The chain recombines TRBV30 with TRBJ1-1; maybe TRBD1 (6 bases). V was cut by 0 bases and J by 4 bases, with 9 bases left in between. CDR3 length: 13 amino acids. CDR1 is GTSNPN, CDR2 SVGIG, per germline (reference sequence). This CDR3 reads CAWSVGGGTEAFF. The CDR3 DNA is TGTGCCTGGAGTGTAGGGGGGGGCACTGAAGCTTTCTTT.

The chain employs TRBV18 and TRBJ2-3; no firm D call. The CDR3 spans 14 residues. The V and J ends lost 6 bases and 2 bases respectively, with 12 bases between them. From germline, CDR1 is KGHSH and CDR2 LQKENI. The CDR3 region is CASSTYVYTDTQYF. In DNA, the CDR3 is TGTGCCAGCTCCACCTATGTGTACACAGATACGCAGTATTTT.

The J gene is TRBJ1-1, the V gene TRBV6-2 or TRBV6-3; D is unresolved. Germline CDR1 reads MNHEY; CDR2 reads SVGEGT. The CDR3 sequence is 13 residues long. V lost 7 bases to trimming and J lost 1 base, with 10 bases between them. The CDR3 region is CASIKDQNTEAFF. The CDR3 DNA reads as TGTGCCAGCATCAAGGATCAGAACACTGAAGCTTTCTTT.

This clonotype was observed a handful of times. The J gene is TRBJ2-3, the V gene TRBV7-9, with TRBD1 matching over 7 bases. Trimming cost V 3 bases and J 3 bases; bases outside gene matches: 6. CDR1 is SEHNR and CDR2 is FQNEAQ in the germline V gene (reference sequence). This CDR3 is built from 15 residues. In DNA form, the CDR3 reads TGTGCCAGCAGCTTCCTAGGGGGCGCGACAGATACGCAGTATTTT. This translates into CASSFLGGATDTQYF.

A few counts support this clonotype. In DNA, the CDR3 is TGTGCCAGCAGCTTAGGGGATAGCGGGTGGGCAGATACGCAGTATTTT. Translating gives CASSLGDSGWADTQYF. This chain joins TRBV7-6 and TRBJ2-3; 7 bases align to TRBD2. The germline V gene has CDR1 SGHVS and CDR2 FNYEAQ. Unmatched junction bases numbered 8, after V lost 1 base and J lost 4 bases. The CDR3 runs 16 residues.

This clonotype was picked up many times. The chain has TRBV12-3 or TRBV12-4 and TRBJ1-4; D unclear. The CDR3 is made up of 11 amino acids. Between the trimmed V and J ends, which lost 6 bases and 5 bases, there was a span of 4 bases. The CDR3 spells CASSLNEKLFF. The CDR3 DNA sequence: TGTGCCAGCAGCCTAAATGAAAAACTGTTTTTT.

This clonotype was recorded a few times. The chain couples TRBV7-2 to TRBJ2-4; D unclear. V was trimmed by 9 bases and J by 4 bases, leaving 10 bases between them. CDR3 length equals 12 residues. CDR1 and CDR2 (germline): SGHTA, FQGNSA. CDR3 residues: CASLNWKNIQYF. The CDR3 nucleotides are TGTGCCAGTCTAAATTGGAAAAACATTCAGTACTTC.

This clonotype was counted a few times. The chain couples TRBV5-6 to TRBJ2-5; D might be TRBD1 (6 bases). This CDR3 has 17 residues. Deletions cut 5 bases from V and 5 bases from J, with 25 bases between. Germline-derived CDR1 and CDR2 are SGHDT and YYEEEE. The CDR3 nucleotides read TGTGCCAGCAGTTTAAGTCCGGGACATACGAGGGCGGAGACCCAGTACTTC. Translating gives CASSLSPGHTRAETQYF.

The chain carries TRBV11-2 and TRBJ1-5, with no clear D. V was cut by 0 bases and J by 5 bases, with 5 bases left in between. The CDR3 has 13 residues. The germline CDR1 and CDR2 sequences are SGHAT and FQNNGV. This CDR3 is CASSLDSYQPQHF. DNA for the CDR3: TGTGCCAGCAGCTTAGACAGTTATCAGCCCCAGCATTTT.

In its sample, this clonotype was seen a few times. The chain links TRBV12-3 or TRBV12-4 to TRBJ2-7; D remains ambiguous. CDR3 size: 12 residues. V was cut by 5 bases and J by 3 bases, with 8 bases left in between. CDR3 region: CASSPMGYEQYF. CDR3 coding DNA: TGTGCCAGCAGTCCAATGGGCTACGAGCAGTACTTC.

This clonotype occurred a few times. V and J are TRBV2 and TRBJ2-1; 8 bases are a match to TRBD2. V was clipped by 8 bases and J by 4 bases; unmatched bases: 7. CDR1 and CDR2 from the germline V gene are SNHLY and FYNNEI. CDR3 length equals 14 residues. The CDR3 nucleotides read TGTGCCAGCTCCCGGCGGGGGGTTTACAATGAGCAGTTCTTC. Amino acid sequence: CASSRRGVYNEQFF.

The chain couples TRBV5-1 to TRBJ2-3; 9 bases fit TRBD1. From germline, CDR1 is SGHRS and CDR2 YFSETQ. CDR3 length: 16 amino acids. V was pared by 6 bases and J by 2 bases, with 10 bases of the junction left unmatched. In DNA, the CDR3 is TGCGCCAGCACCCACCCGGGGACAGGGCACACAGATACGCAGTATTTT. Protein: CASTHPGTGHTDTQYF.

This clonotype was counted a few times. This chain uses TRBV6-5 with TRBJ1-6; 9 bases map to TRBD1. The ends lost 5 bases at V and 10 bases at J; junction bases unmatched: 12. The CDR3 has 16 residues. CDR1 is MNHEY and CDR2 is SVGAGI in the germline V gene. CDR3 region: CASSQRTGVVLSPLHF. The CDR3 DNA is TGTGCCAGCAGTCAACGGACAGGGGTCGTTTTGTCACCCCTCCACTTT.

This clonotype showed up many times. The chain is built from TRBV6-5 and TRBJ1-1; TRBD1 agrees at 8 bases. Trimming removed 2 bases from V and 1 base from J; junction bases left unmatched: 3. The germline V gene has CDR1 MNHEY and CDR2 SVGAGI. The CDR3 is 15 amino acids. Written as DNA, the CDR3 is TGTGCCAGCAGTTACACCGGACAGGGGAACACTGAAGCTTTCTTT. Translation gives CASSYTGQGNTEAFF.

This sequence joins TRBV7-8 and TRBJ2-5; weak D call: TRBD2 (6 bases). CDR1 SGHVS and CDR2 FQNEAQ come from the germline V gene. The V end lost 3 bases, the J end lost 3 bases, and 11 bases lay between the germline ends. This CDR3 comprises 14 residues. This chain's CDR3 is CASSLAREEETQYF. CDR3 coding DNA: TGTGCCAGCAGCTTGGCCAGGGAGGAAGAGACCCAGTACTTC. Filled out from reference TRBV7-8 and TRBJ2-5, the complete variable domain reads GAGVSQSPRYKVAKRGQDVALRCDPISGHVSLFWYQQALGQGPEFLTYFQNEAQLDKSGLPSDRFFAERPEGSVSTLKIQRTQQEDSAVYLCASSLAREEETQYFGPGTRLLVL.

In this sample, this clonotype turned up a few times. The chain has TRBV27 and TRBJ2-5; D possibly corresponds to TRBD1 (6 bases). V shed 4 bases and J shed 5 bases, with 11 bases lying between them. Germline CDR1 MNHEY, CDR2 SMNVEV (reference sequence). The CDR3 has 13 amino acids. The CDR3 region has the DNA TGTGCCAGCAGTTCCAGGGGCTGGGAGACCCAGTACTTC. This translates into CASSSRGWETQYF.

This clonotype has only a few counts. The chain combines TRBV11-2 with TRBJ2-1, with 7 bases fitting TRBD2. V was clipped by 2 bases and J by 7 bases; unmatched bases: 11. This CDR3 contains 16 residues. The germline V gene encodes CDR1 SGHAT and CDR2 FQNNGV. Written as DNA, the CDR3 is TGTGCCAGCAGCTTAAATCCGGCGGGGGTTGGGAATGAGCAGTTCTTC. This translates into CASSLNPAGVGNEQFF.

The chain couples TRBV6-1 to TRBJ2-1; weak D call: TRBD2 (5 bases). The CDR3 length is 15 residues. With 2 bases removed from V and 0 bases from J, the gap between germline ends came to 8 bases. Per germline, CDR1 MNHNS and CDR2 SASEGT. Here the CDR3 DNA reads TGTGCCAGCAGTGAACAGGAGGACTCCTACAATGAGCAGTTCTTC. Amino acids: CASSEQEDSYNEQFF.